This T cell receptor beta chain was recovered during a study of CD8+CD57+ T cells in acquired aplastic anemia. For the study at large: DNA recovered from sorted CD4+ and CD8+ cells had a mean of approximately 3 ug.

Study conclusions and caveats: CD8+ Simpson's diversity showed no significant patient-control difference. Common to patients and controls were twenty-nine CD8+ CDR3 sequences.

This clonotype has just a few counts. Its antigen is not known. The CDR3 sequence is 16 residues long. With V trimmed by 5 bases and J by 4 bases, 13 bases remained unmatched. Germline V lookup: CDR1 LNHDA, CDR2 SQIVND (reference sequence). For CDR3 and TCR beta VDJ profiling, genomic DNA was the template used. Via MiXCR, TCRdb re-called the reads, giving one row per CDR3 protein. The table has around 190,000 distinct CDR3 sequences, 61% seen once; the top ten hold approximately 30%. J is TRBJ2-5 and V is TRBV19, with 7 bases matching TRBD2. Sequencing was performed on sorted CD4+, CD8+, or CD8+CD57+ T cells (not recorded which) from PBMCs. The clonotype was recovered from a human donor in good health. This chain's CDR3 is CASSSLAAGGTETQYF. The CDR3 nucleotides read TGTGCCAGTAGTTCCCTAGCGGCCGGAGGTACAGAGACCCAGTACTTC.